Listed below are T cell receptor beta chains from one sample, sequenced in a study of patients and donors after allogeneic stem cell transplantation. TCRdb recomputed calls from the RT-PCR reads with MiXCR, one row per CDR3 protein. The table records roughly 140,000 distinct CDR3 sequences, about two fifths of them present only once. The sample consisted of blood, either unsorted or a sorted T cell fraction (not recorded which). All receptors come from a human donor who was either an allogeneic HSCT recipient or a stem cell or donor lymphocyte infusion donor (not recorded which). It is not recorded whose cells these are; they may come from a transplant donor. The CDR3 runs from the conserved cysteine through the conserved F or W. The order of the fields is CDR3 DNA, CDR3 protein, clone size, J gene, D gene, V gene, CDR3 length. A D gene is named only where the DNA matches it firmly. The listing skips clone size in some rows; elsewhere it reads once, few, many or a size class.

cdr3_nt: TGTGCCAGCAGCCGGGAGGGGGGCAATCAGCCCCAGCATTTT
cdr3_aa: CASSREGGNQPQHF
clone_size: few
j_call: TRBJ1-5
d_call: .
v_call: TRBV9
cdr3_length: 14

cdr3_nt: TGCGCCAGCAGCTTGGCCAGAAGGGGAGGTCATGGCTACACCTTC
cdr3_aa: CASSLARRGGHGYTF
clone_size: .
j_call: TRBJ1-2
d_call: .
v_call: TRBV5-1
cdr3_length: 15

cdr3_nt: TGTGCCAGCAGTCCAAGGGGGGACGGTGAGCAGTTCTTC
cdr3_aa: CASSPRGDGEQFF
clone_size: once
j_call: TRBJ2-1
d_call: .
v_call: TRBV6-1
cdr3_length: 13

cdr3_nt: TGTGCCAGCAGTTTCGAGGGCTCTGGGGCCAACGTCCTGACTTTC
cdr3_aa: CASSFEGSGANVLTF
clone_size: .
j_call: TRBJ2-6
d_call: .
v_call: TRBV12-3/TRBV12-4
cdr3_length: 15

cdr3_nt: TGTGCCAGCAGTCCCTCAGGGGGCGGAACTGAAGCTTTCTTT
cdr3_aa: CASSPSGGGTEAFF
clone_size: few
j_call: TRBJ1-1
d_call: TRBD1
v_call: TRBV12-3/TRBV12-4
cdr3_length: 14

cdr3_nt: TGTGCCATCAGTAAGGGGGCACAGGGACGGCCGATGAACACTGAAGCTTTCTTT
cdr3_aa: CAISKGAQGRPMNTEAFF
clone_size: .
j_call: TRBJ1-1
d_call: TRBD1
v_call: TRBV10-3
cdr3_length: 18

cdr3_nt: TGTGCCAGCAGCCCCGCCGGGGGTGAGGTCTGCACCTTC
cdr3_aa: CASSPAGGEVCTF
clone_size: few
j_call: TRBJ1-2
d_call: .
v_call: TRBV9
cdr3_length: 13

cdr3_nt: TGTGCCATCATATTCGGGGGTGAAGCTTTCTTT
cdr3_aa: CAIIFGGEAFF
clone_size: few
j_call: TRBJ1-1
d_call: .
v_call: TRBV10-3
cdr3_length: 11

cdr3_nt: TGCAGCGTTGAGGAGCCCAAAAACATTCAGTACTTC
cdr3_aa: CSVEEPKNIQYF
clone_size: .
j_call: TRBJ2-4
d_call: .
v_call: TRBV29-1
cdr3_length: 12

cdr3_nt: TGTGCCAGCAGTTACTCGGCGTGGGACAGTGCGAACACTGAAGCTTTCTTT
cdr3_aa: CASSYSAWDSANTEAFF
clone_size: .
j_call: TRBJ1-1
d_call: TRBD1
v_call: TRBV6-5
cdr3_length: 17

cdr3_nt: TGCAGCGTTCGCACGATGGGACTGAGAGAGGCCCAGTACTTC
cdr3_aa: CSVRTMGLREAQYF
clone_size: .
j_call: TRBJ2-5
d_call: .
v_call: TRBV29-1
cdr3_length: 14

cdr3_nt: TGTGCCAGCAGCTTAGACCCAGGGCCGGACACTGAAGCTTTCTTT
cdr3_aa: CASSLDPGPDTEAFF
clone_size: few
j_call: TRBJ1-1
d_call: .
v_call: TRBV7-6
cdr3_length: 15

cdr3_nt: TGTGCCAGCAGCAAACAGGGCTTTTTCACTGAAGCTTTCTTT
cdr3_aa: CASSKQGFFTEAFF
clone_size: few
j_call: TRBJ1-1
d_call: .
v_call: TRBV9
cdr3_length: 14

cdr3_nt: TGTGCCAGCAGTCAACCTGCTAAACGACAGGGAAGCAATCAGCCCCAGCATTTT
cdr3_aa: CASSQPAKRQGSNQPQHF
clone_size: .
j_call: TRBJ1-5
d_call: TRBD1
v_call: TRBV27
cdr3_length: 18

cdr3_nt: TGTGCCAGCAGCTTACAGGGCGCCAATCAGCCCCAGCATTTT
cdr3_aa: CASSLQGANQPQHF
clone_size: .
j_call: TRBJ1-5
d_call: .
v_call: TRBV5-5
cdr3_length: 14

cdr3_nt: TGCGCCAGCAGCTTGGCCCGGTCAACAGGAATTAACTATGGCTACACCTTC
cdr3_aa: CASSLARSTGINYGYTF
clone_size: .
j_call: TRBJ1-2
d_call: .
v_call: TRBV5-1
cdr3_length: 17

cdr3_nt: TGTGCCAGCACGCCAGTGGGTGGTAATGAGCAGTTCTTC
cdr3_aa: CASTPVGGNEQFF
clone_size: .
j_call: TRBJ2-1
d_call: .
v_call: TRBV12-3/TRBV12-4
cdr3_length: 13

cdr3_nt: TGCGCCAGCAGCCACGACGGGAATCAAGAGACCCAGTACTTC
cdr3_aa: CASSHDGNQETQYF
clone_size: .
j_call: TRBJ2-5
d_call: .
v_call: TRBV4-1
cdr3_length: 14

cdr3_nt: TGTGCCAGCAGTTACTCACCTACTAGCATGGCAGAGACCCAGTACTTC
cdr3_aa: CASSYSPTSMAETQYF
clone_size: .
j_call: TRBJ2-5
d_call: .
v_call: TRBV6-5
cdr3_length: 16

cdr3_nt: TGCAGCGTTTACGGGGGGCACACAGATACGCAGTATTTT
cdr3_aa: CSVYGGHTDTQYF
clone_size: .
j_call: TRBJ2-3
d_call: .
v_call: TRBV29-1
cdr3_length: 13

cdr3_nt: TGTGCCAGCAGTTTATCGGAAGGGCAGGGAAACGAGCAGTACTTC
cdr3_aa: CASSLSEGQGNEQYF
clone_size: .
j_call: TRBJ2-7
d_call: .
v_call: TRBV27
cdr3_length: 15

cdr3_nt: TGTGCCAGCAGCTTGGGGGCCCGAGGGGACACTGAAGCTTTCTTT
cdr3_aa: CASSLGARGDTEAFF
clone_size: .
j_call: TRBJ1-1
d_call: .
v_call: TRBV5-4
cdr3_length: 15

cdr3_nt: TGCGCCAGCAGCCAAGGGGACGGTCTAAATGGCTACACCTTC
cdr3_aa: CASSQGDGLNGYTF
clone_size: .
j_call: TRBJ1-2
d_call: .
v_call: TRBV4-3
cdr3_length: 14

cdr3_nt: TGTGCCAGCAGTTACTCGAGGGTTGCGGGGGGGGCGGCCTACAATGAGCAGTTCTTC
cdr3_aa: CASSYSRVAGGAAYNEQFF
clone_size: .
j_call: TRBJ2-1
d_call: TRBD2
v_call: TRBV6-6
cdr3_length: 19

cdr3_nt: TGCGCCAGCAGCCCGACACCAACTAATGAAAAACTGTTTTTT
cdr3_aa: CASSPTPTNEKLFF
clone_size: many
j_call: TRBJ1-4
d_call: .
v_call: TRBV5-1
cdr3_length: 14

cdr3_nt: TGTGCCACCAGCCAAGACAGGGGGCACGAGCAGTACTTC
cdr3_aa: CATSQDRGHEQYF
clone_size: .
j_call: TRBJ2-7
d_call: TRBD1
v_call: TRBV15
cdr3_length: 13

cdr3_nt: TGCAGTGCTAGCGAAATTAAGGACAGGGGGGTTGAAAAACTGTTTTTT
cdr3_aa: CSASEIKDRGVEKLFF
clone_size: few
j_call: TRBJ1-4
d_call: TRBD1
v_call: TRBV20-1
cdr3_length: 16

cdr3_nt: TGTGCCAGCAATCGACTAGTTTACAATGAGCAGTTCTTC
cdr3_aa: CASNRLVYNEQFF
clone_size: few
j_call: TRBJ2-1
d_call: .
v_call: TRBV6-2/TRBV6-3
cdr3_length: 13

cdr3_nt: TGTGCCAGCAGCCAATGGGTGATGAACACTGAAGCTTTCTTT
cdr3_aa: CASSQWVMNTEAFF
clone_size: few
j_call: TRBJ1-1
d_call: .
v_call: TRBV4-2
cdr3_length: 14

cdr3_nt: TGTGCCAGCAGCTTTGGGGAGTCGAACACTGAAGCTTTTTTT
cdr3_aa: CASSFGESNTEAFF
clone_size: few
j_call: TRBJ1-1
d_call: .
v_call: TRBV7-9
cdr3_length: 14

cdr3_nt: TGCAGCGTTGACCCGGACAGTAAGCAGCCCCAGCATTTT
cdr3_aa: CSVDPDSKQPQHF
clone_size: few
j_call: TRBJ1-5
d_call: .
v_call: TRBV29-1
cdr3_length: 13

cdr3_nt: TGTGCCAGCAGCTTAGTGACAGGGAGGGCTGACACTGAAGCTTTCTTT
cdr3_aa: CASSLVTGRADTEAFF
clone_size: .
j_call: TRBJ1-1
d_call: TRBD1
v_call: TRBV7-9
cdr3_length: 16

cdr3_nt: TGTGCCAGCAGTCGAGTTCCGGGACAGGCCAATCAGCCCCAGAATTTT
cdr3_aa: CASSRVPGQANQPQNF
clone_size: .
j_call: TRBJ1-5
d_call: TRBD1
v_call: TRBV6-1
cdr3_length: 16

cdr3_nt: TGTGCCAGCAGTTACTCATGGGAAGTACCCAGCTATGGCTACACCTTC
cdr3_aa: CASSYSWEVPSYGYTF
clone_size: few
j_call: TRBJ1-2
d_call: .
v_call: TRBV6-5
cdr3_length: 16